Listed below are T cell receptor beta chains from one sample, sequenced in a study of cytomegalovirus exposure and HLA in healthy donors. Using immunoSEQ multiplex PCR, the repertoire was profiled, and TCRdb retains in-frame clones only, with some absent. The table lists 100,000 to 150,000 clones, approximately 80% of them singletons. Specimen: PBMCs. Receptor source: a man aged 18 to 29 in good health and CMV-seronegative. CDR3s include the opening cysteine and the closing phenylalanine or tryptophan. D genes are given only for firm matches. Clone sizes are given selectively: once, few, many, or a class where the clone is expanded.

V gene	D gene	J gene	clone size	CDR3 DNA	CDR3 protein
TRBV9	TRBD2	TRBJ2-6	.	TGTGCCAGCAGCGTTCCTAGCGGGCTATCCGTTGGGGCCAACGTCCTGACTTTC	CASSVPSGLSVGANVLTF
TRBV7-9	.	TRBJ2-1	.	TGTGCCAGCAGCTCGAACACAAGGCGGGATGAGCAGTTCTTC	CASSSNTRRDEQFF
TRBV4-1	TRBD1	TRBJ2-7	.	TGCGCCAGCAGCCTTTCACAGGGGATCCGAAGCTCCTACGAGCAGTACTTC	CASSLSQGIRSSYEQYF
TRBV5-6	TRBD1	TRBJ2-3	.	TGTGCCAGCAGCCTTTCCGGGACAGGGAGTACGCAGTATTTT	CASSLSGTGSTQYF
TRBV19	.	TRBJ1-5	.	TGTGCCAGTAGTTTGGGCAGCAATCAGCCCCAGCATTTT	CASSLGSNQPQHF
TRBV7-7	.	TRBJ2-2	.	TGTGCCAGCAGCTTATTTCCAGGGGAGTCCGGGGAGCTGTTTTTT	CASSLFPGESGELFF
TRBV4-1	TRBD1	TRBJ1-1	.	TGCGCCAGCAGCCAAGAAGGGGGCCAGATTGGAACTGAAGCTTTCTTT	CASSQEGGQIGTEAFF
TRBV7-9	TRBD1	TRBJ1-3	.	TGTGCCAGCAGCCTGACAGGGCACGGTGGAAACACCATATATTTT	CASSLTGHGGNTIYF
TRBV28	.	TRBJ1-1	few	TGTGCCAGCAGGAACCCGGCTGAAGCTTTCTTT	CASRNPAEAFF
TRBV28	.	TRBJ1-2	.	TGTGCCAGCGCTTGGATTGGAGGTGGCAGCTATGGCTACACCTTC	CASAWIGGGSYGYTF
TRBV6-5	.	TRBJ2-1	.	TGTGCCAGCAGTAGCAGGGAGCAGTTCTTC	CASSSREQFF
TRBV15	.	TRBJ2-1	.	TGTGCCACCAGCAGGGAGCAGGGGTCGGATGAGCAGTTCTTC	CATSREQGSDEQFF
TRBV27	TRBD1	TRBJ1-1	.	TGTGCCAGCAAGACAGGGATTAACACTGAAGCTTTCTTT	CASKTGINTEAFF
TRBV10-3	.	TRBJ1-2	.	TGTGCCATCAGTGAGAAAGGGGGGGTGAACTATGGCTACACCTTC	CAISEKGGVNYGYTF
TRBV2	.	TRBJ2-7	.	TGTGCCAGCAGTGAAGCGAGGGTCCCCCGCCCCTACGAGCAGTACTTC	CASSEARVPRPYEQYF
TRBV30	.	TRBJ1-1	.	TGTGCCTGGAGTGTGGGAGGGGGATTTACTGAAGCTTTCTTT	CAWSVGGGFTEAFF
TRBV30	.	TRBJ1-6	once	TGTGCCTGGAGACAGGGAGGAGCGGGGAAAGGGACACCCCTCCACTTT	CAWRQGGAGKGTPLHF
TRBV5-1	.	TRBJ1-1	.	TGCGCCAGCAGCTTCCCCCGGGAGAACACTGAAGCTTTCTTT	CASSFPRENTEAFF
TRBV27	TRBD1	TRBJ1-4	few	TGTGCCAGCAGCCGTACCCTAGGGGGACAGTCTAATGAAAAACTGTTTTTT	CASSRTLGGQSNEKLFF
TRBV12-5	.	TRBJ1-2	.	TGTGCTAGTGGTTCCCAGTACCAACGGGGAGGCTACACCTTC	CASGSQYQRGGYTF
TRBV5-4	TRBD2	TRBJ2-1	.	TGTGCCAGCAGCCTAGCCTCGACTAGCGGGGGGCCATACAATGAGCAGTTCTTC	CASSLASTSGGPYNEQFF
TRBV7-9	.	TRBJ1-3	.	TGTGCCAGCAGCTTAGTCAGGGCCTTCCATATCGGTGACACCATATATTTT	CASSLVRAFHIGDTIYF
TRBV9	.	TRBJ2-2	.	TGTGCCAGCAGGGCATCGAGACAGGATGCCGGGGAGCTGTTTTTT	CASRASRQDAGELFF
TRBV29-1	TRBD1	TRBJ1-1	.	TGCAGCGTCTTAGTAATGGGACAGAGGACTGAAGCTTTCTTT	CSVLVMGQRTEAFF
TRBV28	TRBD1	TRBJ1-4	.	TGTGCCAGCAGTTTACCGACAGGGCGAGGCGAAAAACTGTTTTTT	CASSLPTGRGEKLFF
TRBV30	.	TRBJ1-3	.	TGTGCCTGGACGTGGGGAGGGGCGAATGGAAACACCATATATTTT	CAWTWGGANGNTIYF
TRBV28	.	TRBJ1-1	.	TGTGCCAGCAGTTTCGGGATGACTGAAGCTTTCTTT	CASSFGMTEAFF
TRBV10-3	TRBD1	TRBJ1-6	.	TGTGCCATCAGTGACGACAGGGGGGTATCACCCCTCCACTTT	CAISDDRGVSPLHF
TRBV5-1	.	TRBJ1-4	.	TGCGCCAGCAGCTTGAGGGGAACTAATGAAAAACTGTTTTTT	CASSLRGTNEKLFF
TRBV5-4	.	TRBJ1-6	.	TGTGCCAGCAGCGCCCTGAGTTCACCCCTCCACTTT	CASSALSSPLHF
TRBV25-1	.	TRBJ2-7	.	TGTGCCAGCAGTGAGTCGGGACAAAACGAGCAGTACTTC	CASSESGQNEQYF
TRBV29-1	.	TRBJ2-5	.	TGCAGCGTTGATCCCTCAGGGAAGGGAGGGACCCAGTACTTC	CSVDPSGKGGTQYF
TRBV11-2	.	TRBJ2-3	.	TGTGCCAGCAGCTTAGCCCTGATGACTGGCACAGATACGCAGTATTTT	CASSLALMTGTDTQYF